The 12 T cell receptor beta chains listed next were all sequenced from one sample in a study of cytomegalovirus exposure and HLA in healthy donors. With 60 Vbeta and 13 Jbeta primers, the PCR was carried out. Profiled with immunoSEQ multiplex PCR; TCRdb holds only in-frame clones, not every one. The table includes 140,000 to 150,000 clones, 70% detected once. The sample taken for sequencing was PBMCs. These TCRs come from a woman aged 55-70 years in good health and CMV-seropositive.

The chain is built from TRBV5-1 and TRBJ2-6; 7 positions agree with TRBD1. The V gene's germline CDR1 is SGHRS and CDR2 YFSETQ. After removal of 5 bases from V and 0 bases from J, the junction contained 14 bases not matched to a gene. The CDR3 sequence is 19 residues long. The CDR3 DNA reads TGCGCCAGCAGTTTGCCCCGGGACAGCAAACACTCTGGGGCCAACGTCCTGACTTTC. Amino acid sequence: CASSLPRDSKHSGANVLTF.

The chain is built from TRBV5-1 and TRBJ2-1, with 12 positions matching TRBD2. Germline-derived CDR1 and CDR2 are SGHRS and YFSETQ. The CDR3 runs 15 residues. Losses at the gene ends were 4 bases for V and 6 bases for J; bases not matched to a gene: 5. CDR3 coding DNA: TGCGCCAGCAGCCCTGCTAGCGGGAGGGCCAATGAGCAGTTCTTC. It codes for CASSPASGRANEQFF.

This chain connects TRBV2 to TRBJ2-4, with 7 positions matching TRBD1. J was trimmed by 2 bases and V by 2 bases; bases with no gene match: 6. CDR1 and CDR2 from the germline V gene are SNHLY and FYNNEI. There are 16 residues in the CDR3. The CDR3 sequence is CASSERGGRTKNIQYF. Written as DNA, the CDR3 is TGTGCCAGCAGTGAACGAGGGGGCAGGACCAAAAACATTCAGTACTTC.

The CDR3 loop is CASSSSSRGGYGYTF. The CDR3, as DNA: TGTGCCAGCAGCTCCTCCTCCAGGGGTGGCTATGGCTACACCTTC. The rearrangement links TRBV7-2 to TRBJ1-2; D is possibly TRBD1 (6 bases). CDR3 length equals 15 residues. CDR1 and CDR2 from the germline V gene are SGHTA and FQGNSA. Trimming took off 4 bases at V and 4 bases at J, with 16 bases between the two ends.

This clone was observed a few times. The chain joins TRBV5-8 to TRBJ1-5, with D unclear. Trimming stripped 2 bases from V and 1 base from J, with 10 bases between. The germline V gene has CDR1 SGHTS and CDR2 YDEGEE. The CDR3 contains 15 residues. The CDR3 DNA sequence: TGTGCCAGCAGCTTTTCCGGGGAGAGCAATCAGCCCCAGCATTTT. It codes for CASSFSGESNQPQHF.

The chain links TRBV27 to TRBJ2-7; the match to TRBD2 covers 10 bases. V was clipped by 5 bases and J by 1 base; unmatched bases: 2. This CDR3 contains 14 residues. Germline V gene lookup returns CDR1 MNHEY and CDR2 SMNVEV (reference sequence). In nucleotides, the CDR3 is TGTGCCAGCAGTCCAGCGGGAGGGTCCTACGAGCAGTACTTC. This gives the protein CASSPAGGSYEQYF.

CDR3 sequence (DNA): TGCGCCAGCAGCTCATTACGGGACAACTCACCGATCTATGGCTACACCTTC. Amino acid sequence: CASSSLRDNSPIYGYTF. This rearrangement joins TRBV5-1 to TRBJ1-2; tentatively, D is TRBD1 (6 bases). The CDR3 sequence is 17 residues long. Germline values: CDR1 SGHRS, CDR2 YFSETQ. Trimming stripped 3 bases from V and 4 bases from J, with 22 bases between.

J is TRBJ2-1 and V is TRBV6-5, with 7 bases that match TRBD2. CDR1 is MNHEY and CDR2 is SVGAGI in the germline V gene. This CDR3 spans 11 amino acids. With V trimmed by 2 bases and J by 16 bases, 5 bases remained unmatched. The DNA of the CDR3 is TGTGCCAGCAGTTACAAAGGGAGGGACTTCTTC. Protein: CASSYKGRDFF.

The V and J genes are TRBV7-3 and TRBJ2-1, with D maybe TRBD1 (5 bases). The germline V and J ends were trimmed by 5 bases and 7 bases, with 6 bases remaining between them. The CDR3 consists of 11 residues. Germline V lookup: CDR1 SGHTA, CDR2 FQGTGA. As DNA, the CDR3 is TGTGCCAGCAGCAGGGGAAATGAGCAGTTCTTC. This gives the protein CASSRGNEQFF.

The genes are TRBV28 and TRBJ1-5; 7 positions match TRBD1. This CDR3 region has 16 residues. The germline CDR1 and CDR2 sequences are MDHEN and SYDVKM. The V segment lost 7 bases and the J segment 9 bases; nucleotides outside the gene matches: 18. The CDR3 sequence: CASTPSGTARRVPQHF. For the CDR3, the DNA is TGTGCCAGCACCCCATCCGGGACAGCGAGGAGGGTGCCCCAGCATTTT.

The chain recombines TRBV9 with TRBJ2-3, with TRBD2 identical over 11 bases. J was trimmed by 5 bases and V by 0 bases; bases with no gene match: 5. The CDR3 consists of 16 residues. Germline CDR1 SGDLS, CDR2 YYNGEE. The CDR3 bases are TGTGCCAGCAGCGTAGATACTAGCGGGAGAGGAGATACGCAGTATTTT. This codes for CASSVDTSGRGDTQYF.

This clone has more than one count but fewer than ten. The chain has TRBV7-9 and TRBJ1-1; D ambiguous. V lost 4 bases, J lost 5 bases, and 11 bases lay in between. Germline V CDR1 and CDR2: SEHNR, FQNEAQ (reference sequence). The CDR3 consists of 13 residues. CDR3 loop: CASSSTEGTEAFF. As DNA, the CDR3 is TGTGCCAGCAGCTCGACCGAGGGTACTGAAGCTTTCTTT.